The clone carrying this T cell receptor beta chain was counted many times. Its antigen is as yet unknown. One entry per CDR3 protein results from TCRdb running MiXCR on the 5' RACE reads. The table lists 420,000 or so distinct CDR3 sequences, about a fifth of them singletons, with 12% in the top ten. The data are from a study of identical twins. Findings and caveats of the study: Within cord blood, abundant beta clonotypes carried fewer insertions, but memory repertoires showed no such trend. Out-of-frame beta sequences exhibited a weaker degree of excess twin sharing.

The CDR3 contains 16 residues. CDR1 and CDR2 from the germline V gene are DFQATT and SNEGSKA (reference sequence). The V and J ends lost 1 base and 5 bases, in that order; junction bases with no gene match: 14. J is TRBJ2-7 and V is TRBV20-1; 7 nucleotides agree with TRBD2. The source of this sequence is a man in his fifties in good health. Sequences were obtained from naive T cells sorted from blood. The CDR3 DNA is TGCAGTGCTAGAGTGCTTGGGGGAGGGGAAGGAGACGAGCAGTACTTC. Translating gives CSARVLGGGEGDEQYF.